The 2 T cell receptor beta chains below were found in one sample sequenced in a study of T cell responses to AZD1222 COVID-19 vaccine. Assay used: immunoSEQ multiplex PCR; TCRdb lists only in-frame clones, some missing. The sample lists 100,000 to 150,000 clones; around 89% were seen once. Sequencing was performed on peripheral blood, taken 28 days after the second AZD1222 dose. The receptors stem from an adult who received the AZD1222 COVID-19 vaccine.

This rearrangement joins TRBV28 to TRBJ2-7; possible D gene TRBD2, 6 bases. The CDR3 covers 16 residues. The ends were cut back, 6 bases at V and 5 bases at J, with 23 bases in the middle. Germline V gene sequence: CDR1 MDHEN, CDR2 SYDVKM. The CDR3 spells CASRPPGGIGRHEQYF. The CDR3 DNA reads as TGTGCCAGCAGACCACCCGGGGGAATCGGACGACACGAGCAGTACTTC.

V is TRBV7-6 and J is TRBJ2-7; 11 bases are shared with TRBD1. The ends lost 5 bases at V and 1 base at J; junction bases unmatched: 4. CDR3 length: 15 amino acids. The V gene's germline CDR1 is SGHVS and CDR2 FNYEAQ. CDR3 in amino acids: CASSRDRGASYEQYF. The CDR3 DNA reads TGTGCCAGCAGCCGGGACAGGGGGGCATCCTACGAGCAGTACTTC.